The 27 T cell receptor beta chains presented below share a single source sample, sequenced in a study of cytomegalovirus exposure and HLA in healthy donors (dated by TCRdb to about 2017). The library was obtained by the immunoSEQ multiplex PCR assay. The clones in this table, taken by TCRdb from immuneACCESS, are in-frame only. Not every clone is retained; where verified, under half of the shortfall comes from an unresolved V gene, and the cause of the rest is unknown. The sample contains 85,000 to 95,000 clones, 96% of them found a single time. Less than 0.8% of the sample lies in the top ten. Material for sequencing was PBMCs. The source of these receptors is a man aged 18 to 35 in good health and CMV-seronegative.

The chain uses TRBV7-8 and TRBJ2-6; D is ambiguous. The V and J ends lost 5 bases and 0 bases respectively, with 20 bases between them. The germline V gene encodes CDR1 SGHVS and CDR2 FQNEAQ. The CDR3 runs 19 residues. The CDR3, as DNA: TGTGCCAGCAGCCCCGTGAGGTGGGTCCGGGTCTCTGGGGCCAACGTCCTGACTTTC. The encoded protein is CASSPVRWVRVSGANVLTF.

This clone was detected only a few times. CDR3 region: CASSDTASAQAEAFF. The CDR3 bases are TGTGCCAGCAGCGATACAGCTTCCGCTCAGGCTGAAGCTTTCTTT. The chain couples TRBV11-3 to TRBJ1-1; D ambiguous. This CDR3 spans 15 amino acids. The V gene's germline CDR1 is SGHNT and CDR2 YENEEA. Trimming took 5 bases from V and 6 from J, leaving 19 bases between them.

This clone came up once. The chain has TRBV9 and TRBJ2-3, with D possibly matching TRBD1 (5 bases). V lost 3 bases to trimming and J lost 7 bases, with 12 bases between them. There are 13 residues in the CDR3. Germline CDR1 reads SGDLS; CDR2 reads YYNGEE. The CDR3 DNA sequence: TGTGCCAGCAGCGAATACAGGATGAATACGCAGTATTTT. Its translation is CASSEYRMNTQYF.

The rearrangement links TRBV19 to TRBJ2-7; 11 bases line up with TRBD2. The length of the CDR3 is 15 residues. V lost 6 bases, J lost 5 bases, and 9 bases stayed unmatched. From germline, CDR1 is LNHDA and CDR2 SQIVND (reference sequence). The CDR3 sequence is CASSRGLAGSHEQYV. Here the CDR3 DNA reads TGTGCCAGTAGCCGAGGACTAGCGGGCTCTCACGAGCAGTACGTC.

The V call is TRBV7-9, the J call TRBJ2-3; D remains ambiguous. Trimming cost V 5 bases and J 6 bases, with 9 bases left between them. This CDR3 is 12 amino acids long. Germline V lookup: CDR1 SEHNR, CDR2 FQNEAQ (reference sequence). This CDR3 reads CASSLDWDTQYF. The CDR3 DNA sequence: TGTGCCAGCAGCCTTGACTGGGATACGCAGTATTTT. Together with reference TRBV7-9 and TRBJ2-3, the CDR3 gives the full variable domain: DTGVSQNPRHKITKRGQNVTFRCDPISEHNRLYWYRQTLGQGPEFLTYFQNEAQLEKSRLLSDRFSAERPKGSFSTLEIQRTEQGDSAMYLCASSLDWDTQYFGPGTRLTVL.

This chain connects TRBV27 to TRBJ2-3; D remains unclear. The ends were cut back, 3 bases at V and 0 bases at J, with 4 bases in the middle. The CDR3 length is 13 residues. Germline V gene lookup returns CDR1 MNHEY and CDR2 SMNVEV (reference sequence). CDR3: CASSFSSTDTQYF. The CDR3 DNA reads TGTGCCAGCAGTTTTTCTAGCACAGATACGCAGTATTTT.

V gene TRBV7-2 combines with J gene TRBJ2-5, with TRBD2 matching 7 bases. In germline, CDR1 is SGHTA, CDR2 FQGNSA. With V trimmed by 6 bases and J by 5 bases, 12 bases remained unmatched. The CDR3 length is 15 residues. DNA for the CDR3: TGTGCCAGCAGTATTGAGGGGAGGGAGAGGGAGACCCAGTACTTC. Encoded protein: CASSIEGRERETQYF.

The CDR3 region has the DNA TGTGCCAGCAGTTACGTGCAGGGGCGTATGAGTGTAGGCTACACCTTC. This encodes CASSYVQGRMSVGYTF. The chain couples TRBV6-5 to TRBJ1-2, with a weak D call TRBD1 (6 bases). Between the trimmed V and J ends, which lost 2 bases and 8 bases, there was a span of 21 bases. The CDR3 runs 16 residues. Germline values: CDR1 MNHEY, CDR2 SVGAGI.

This chain links TRBV19 with TRBJ2-7; 7 positions match TRBD1. Looked up from germline, CDR1 is LNHDA and CDR2 is SQIVND (reference sequence). The CDR3 totals 13 residues. With 4 bases clipped from V and 0 bases from J, the junction kept 0 bases outside the gene matches. CDR3 in DNA: TGTGCCAGTAGTAGGACAGGCTCCTACGAGCAGTACGTC. Its translation: CASSRTGSYEQYV.

This sequence joins TRBV10-3 and TRBJ1-5; D perhaps matches TRBD1 (6 bases). Germline V gene sequence: CDR1 ENHRY, CDR2 SYGVKD. Trimming shortened V by 3 bases and J by 1 base, and 10 bases separated the two germline ends. The CDR3 contains 15 residues. CDR3: CAISELRGSNQPQHF. The CDR3 DNA is TGTGCCATCAGTGAACTGAGGGGGAGCAATCAGCCCCAGCATTTT.

CDR3 DNA sequence: TGTGCCAGCAGCTTAAGGACAGGATATAACACTGAAGCTTTCTTT. Encoded protein: CASSLRTGYNTEAFF. The chain has TRBV11-3 and TRBJ1-1; 7 nucleotides align to TRBD1. Germline V gene sequence: CDR1 SGHNT, CDR2 YENEEA. V dropped 2 bases and J dropped 2; count of bases not matched to a gene: 5. The CDR3 sequence is 15 residues long.

This chain links TRBV7-3 with TRBJ2-2; 11 nucleotides match TRBD2. The CDR3 covers 17 residues. Looked up from germline, CDR1 is SGHTA and CDR2 is FQGTGA. V trimming: 3 bases; J trimming: 4 bases; junction bases outside the gene matches: 7. In nucleotides, the CDR3 is TGTGCCAGCAGCTTGGATAGCGGGAGGGCGGGCACCGGGGAGCTGTTTTTT. Translation gives CASSLDSGRAGTGELFF.

The chain employs TRBV28 and TRBJ2-2, with TRBD1 as a possible D gene (6 bases). V shed 8 bases and J shed 2 bases, with 15 bases lying between them. Per germline, CDR1 MDHEN and CDR2 SYDVKM. The CDR3 covers 15 residues. The CDR3 loop reads CASFRGGTNTGELFF. The CDR3 nucleotides are TGTGCCAGCTTCCGGGGTGGGACAAACACCGGGGAGCTGTTTTTT.

V usage is TRBV6-1 and J usage is TRBJ2-3, with D perhaps TRBD2 (5 bases). Germline CDR1 MNHNS, CDR2 SASEGT. The CDR3 loop spans 15 amino acids. V was trimmed by 0 bases and J by 6 bases, leaving 13 bases between them. The CDR3 is CASSEAIRDRDTQYF. The CDR3 bases are TGTGCCAGCAGTGAAGCCATCCGGGATCGTGATACGCAGTATTTT.

The chain links TRBV10-1 to TRBJ2-5, with 7 bases lining up with TRBD2. The V segment lost 6 bases and the J segment 3 bases; nucleotides outside the gene matches: 4. CDR1 is WNHNN and CDR2 is SYGVQD in the germline V gene (reference sequence). The CDR3 sequence is 13 residues long. As DNA, the CDR3 is TGCGCCAGCAGACGGACTAGTGAAGAGACCCAGTACTTC. It encodes CASRRTSEETQYF.

V is TRBV2 and J is TRBJ1-3; D is unclear. The CDR3 covers 12 residues. CDR1 and CDR2 (germline): SNHLY, FYNNEI. V lost 8 bases and J 4 bases, leaving 9 bases between the germline ends. The CDR3, as DNA: TGTGCCAGCGAACGAGGCGGAAACACCATATATTTT. As protein: CASERGGNTIYF.

The chain employs TRBV27 and TRBJ2-3; D is ambiguous. The CDR3 totals 15 residues. V lost 5 bases and J lost 1, with 13 bases in between. Germline V gene lookup returns CDR1 MNHEY and CDR2 SMNVEV (reference sequence). CDR3 sequence: CASSPCPDCTDTQYF. CDR3 DNA: TGTGCCAGCAGTCCGTGCCCCGACTGCACAGATACGCAGTATTTT.

The chain recombines TRBV6-4 with TRBJ2-1; 11 bases match TRBD2. The CDR3 loop spans 15 amino acids. The J segment lost 5 bases and the V segment lost 4 bases, leaving 4 bases of the junction unmatched. The V gene's germline CDR1 is MRHNA and CDR2 SNTAGT. The CDR3 protein is CASSVGLAANNEQFF. CDR3 in DNA: TGTGCCAGCAGTGTGGGACTAGCGGCTAACAATGAGCAGTTCTTC.

The chain combines TRBV27 with TRBJ1-5, with 10 bases identical to TRBD1. J was trimmed by 3 bases and V by 4 bases; bases with no gene match: 12. The CDR3 loop spans 18 amino acids. Germline-derived CDR1 and CDR2 are MNHEY and SMNVEV (reference sequence). The CDR3 spells CASSWVGAGTGVNQPQHF. The CDR3 bases are TGTGCCAGCAGTTGGGTTGGGGCCGGGACAGGGGTCAATCAGCCCCAGCATTTT.

The genes are TRBV9 and TRBJ2-3; 11 bases align to TRBD1. Trimming cost V 0 bases and J 5 bases; bases outside gene matches: 5. Per germline, CDR1 SGDLS and CDR2 YYNGEE. CDR3 size: 16 residues. The CDR3 DNA sequence: TGTGCCAGCAGCGTAGGGACAGGGGGCTCGGTAGATACGCAGTATTTT. Residues: CASSVGTGGSVDTQYF.

The chain links TRBV15 to TRBJ2-7, with TRBD2 as a possible D gene (5 bases). The CDR3 covers 16 residues. Germline V CDR1 and CDR2: LNHNV, YYDKDF (reference sequence). V gave up 0 bases and J gave up 2 bases, with 14 bases separating them. The CDR3 sequence: CATSRDRTGSTYEQYF. The CDR3 DNA reads as TGTGCCACCAGCAGAGACAGGACTGGCAGTACCTACGAGCAGTACTTC. The whole variable domain, remainder taken from reference TRBV15 and TRBJ2-7, is DAMVIQNPRYQVTQFGKPVTLSCSQTLNHNVMYWYQQKSSQAPKLLFHYYDKDFNNEADTPDNFQSRRPNTSFCFLDIRSPGLGDTAMYLCATSRDRTGSTYEQYFGPGTRLTVT.

The CDR3 reads CASSLGLAGGGEQFF. In DNA form, the CDR3 reads TGTGCCAGCAGCTTGGGGCTAGCGGGAGGTGGTGAGCAGTTCTTC. This sequence joins TRBV5-4 and TRBJ2-1, with 11 bases matching TRBD2. This CDR3 is 15 amino acids long. Germline V gene data show CDR1 as SGHNT and CDR2 as YYREEE (reference sequence). Trimming cost V 0 bases and J 9 bases; bases outside gene matches: 5.

This sequence joins TRBV19 and TRBJ2-1; 8 nucleotides match TRBD1. The V gene end was trimmed by 3 bases and the J gene end by 4 bases; junction bases not matched to a gene: 5. CDR1 and CDR2 (germline): LNHDA, SQIVND (reference sequence). The CDR3 is made up of 15 amino acids. This CDR3 reads CASSIPGGLYNEQFF. In DNA, the CDR3 is TGTGCCAGTAGTATTCCAGGGGGCCTATACAATGAGCAGTTCTTC.

This sequence joins TRBV7-2 and TRBJ1-5; no definite D call. The germline gives CDR1 SGHTA, CDR2 FQGNSA. The CDR3 runs to 14 residues. Trimming removed 1 base at V and 5 bases at J, with 9 bases between. CDR3 DNA: TGTGCCAGCAGCTTAGAAGCAGAGGATCAGCCCCAGCATTTT. This sequence encodes CASSLEAEDQPQHF.

The DNA of the CDR3 is TGTGCCAGCAGCTTAGAATACGCGGGCGGCTATGGCTACACCTTC. Translated: CASSLEYAGGYGYTF. The genes are TRBV11-2 and TRBJ1-2; D gene unclear. This CDR3 region has 15 residues. V was trimmed by 0 bases and J by 4 bases, leaving 12 bases between them. Germline assignment: CDR1 SGHAT and CDR2 FQNNGV.

V usage is TRBV10-3 and J usage is TRBJ1-3; no reliable D call. Trimming removed 8 bases from V and 0 bases from J, with 23 bases in between. Per germline, CDR1 ENHRY and CDR2 SYGVKD. This CDR3 is 18 amino acids long. The CDR3: CAISPRVRGGLSGNTIYF. CDR3 DNA: TGTGCCATCTCGCCCCGGGTTAGAGGAGGACTCTCTGGAAACACCATATATTTT.

This chain uses TRBV25-1 with TRBJ1-5; 7 bases are a match to TRBD1. Germline assignment: CDR1 MGHDK and CDR2 SYGVNS. V lost 2 bases to trimming and J lost 6 bases; unmatched junction nucleotides: 4. This CDR3 has 14 residues. The CDR3 region is CASSETQGFQPQHF. The CDR3 nucleotides read TGTGCCAGCAGTGAAACACAGGGGTTTCAGCCCCAGCATTTT.